Below, 7 T cell receptor beta chains from the same sample are listed, as sequenced in a study of metastatic and nonmetastatic thyroid tumors. Thyroid surgery had not been preceded by any treatment in any patient. TCRdb re-called clones via MiXCR from the PCR reads. The sample has some 29,000 clones; roughly 15% are singletons. Sequences were obtained from blood. All receptors come from a female donor with papillary thyroid cancer or a benign thyroid nodule (not recorded which). Some clones in this sample may be carry-over from other donors' samples.

A word on this clone: Possible read error: a much larger clone is one base away. This rearrangement joins TRBV5-6 to TRBJ1-1; TRBD1 matches 11 bases. The CDR3 length is 18 residues. Germline CDR1 SGHDT, CDR2 YYEEEE. The V segment lost 4 bases and the J segment 3 bases; nucleotides outside the gene matches: 14. CDR3 in amino acids: CASSPSGGQGAQDTEAFF. The CDR3 region has the DNA TGTGCCAGCAGCCCGTCGGGAGGACAGGGGGCCCAGGACACTGAAGCTTTCTTT.

This clone turned up a few times. A single base separates this from a much larger clone, so it may be a read error. This chain uses TRBV29-1 with TRBJ1-1, with D unresolved. The CDR3 sequence is 12 residues long. In germline, CDR1 is SQVTM, CDR2 ANQGSEA. Trimming removed 3 bases from V and 3 bases from J, with 8 bases in between. CDR3 DNA sequence: TGCAGCGTTGATCTGGGGTACACTGAAGCTTTCTTT. It translates to CSVDLGYTEAFF. The complete variable domain, with remaining parts taken from reference TRBV29-1 and TRBJ1-1, reads SAVISQKPSRDICQRGTSLTIQCQVDSQVTMMFWYRQQPGQSLTLIATANQGSEATYESGFVIDKFPISRPNLTFSTLTVSNMSPEDSSIYLCSVDLGYTEAFFGQGTRLTVV.

This clone occurred many times. This chain connects TRBV5-1 to TRBJ2-7; D is unclear. The V gene's germline CDR1 is SGHRS and CDR2 YFSETQ. V was cut by 1 base and J by 2 bases, with 10 bases left in between. CDR3 length: 14 residues. DNA for the CDR3: TGCGCCAGCAGCTTGCCGGGTGCTACCTACGAGCAGTACTTC. Encoded protein: CASSLPGATYEQYF.

This clone has a count of ten or more. J is TRBJ2-5 and V is TRBV12-3 or TRBV12-4; D possibly corresponds to TRBD1 (6 bases). The V end was cut by 6 bases, the J end by 0 bases, with 8 bases between. The CDR3 length is 13 residues. CDR3 in amino acids: CASRRTDQETQYF. Here the CDR3 DNA reads TGTGCCAGCAGACGGACAGACCAAGAGACCCAGTACTTC.

The chain uses TRBV11-2 and TRBJ2-1; D not resolved. Trimming left V 2 bases short and J 0 bases short, with 8 bases between. The CDR3 has 15 residues. The germline V gene encodes CDR1 SGHAT and CDR2 FQNNGV. This chain's CDR3 is CASSLLSGSYNEQFF. The CDR3 DNA reads TGTGCCAGCAGCTTACTATCGGGCTCCTACAATGAGCAGTTCTTC.

Only a few counts were recorded for this clone. A junction boundary mismatches the germline segment, possibly from a read error. V usage is TRBV30 and J usage is TRBJ2-3, with D perhaps matching TRBD2 (6 bases). The CDR3 extends over 14 amino acids. Per germline, CDR1 GTSNPN and CDR2 SVGIG (reference sequence). The CDR3 sequence is CAWQPGAYTDTQCF. The CDR3 coding sequence is TGTGCCTGGCAACCGGGAGCCTACACAGATACGCAGTGTTTT.

Remarks on this clone: The junction shows a germline mismatch at one end, possibly a read error. V usage is TRBV2 and J usage is TRBJ2-3, with no clear D. The V gene's germline CDR1 is SNHLY and CDR2 FYNNEI. The CDR3 spans 13 residues. The chain's CDR3 is CASSVHGTDAQYF. CDR3 nucleotides: TGTGCCAGCAGTGTTCATGGCACAGATGCGCAGTATTTT.